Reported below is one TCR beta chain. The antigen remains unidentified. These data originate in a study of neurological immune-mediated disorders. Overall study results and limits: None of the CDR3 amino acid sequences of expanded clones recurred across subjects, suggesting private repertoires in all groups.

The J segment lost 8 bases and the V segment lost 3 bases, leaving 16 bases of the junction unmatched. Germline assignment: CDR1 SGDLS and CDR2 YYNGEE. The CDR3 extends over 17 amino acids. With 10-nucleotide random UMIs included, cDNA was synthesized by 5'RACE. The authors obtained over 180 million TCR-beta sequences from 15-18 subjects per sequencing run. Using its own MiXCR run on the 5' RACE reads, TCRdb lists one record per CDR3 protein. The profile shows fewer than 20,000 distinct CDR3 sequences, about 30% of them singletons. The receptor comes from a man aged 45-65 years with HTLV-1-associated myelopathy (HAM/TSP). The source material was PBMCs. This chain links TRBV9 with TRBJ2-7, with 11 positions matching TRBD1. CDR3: CASSEDSGGQGAQQQYF. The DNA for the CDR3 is TGTGCCAGCAGCGAGGATTCAGGAGGACAGGGGGCTCAACAGCAGTACTTC.